This TCR beta chain was found in a study of lymphopenia after photon versus proton radiotherapy. Data came from immunoSEQ multiplex PCR; TCRdb stores just in-frame clones and leaves some out. The table lists about 40,000 clones, just over 85% of them singletons. This CDR3 contains 15 residues. CDR1 is LNHDA and CDR2 is SQIVND in the germline V gene (reference sequence). V lost 7 bases to trimming and J lost 2 bases, with 16 bases between them. The sample was peripheral blood, taken from a patient treated with proton-based radiotherapy. The rearrangement uses TRBV19 and TRBJ2-3; D is ambiguous. This sequence originates from a woman in her sixties or seventies with pancreatic cancer. Some clones in this sample may be carry-over from other donors' samples. The DNA for the CDR3 is TGTGCCAGTATTTCCCGGAGCTCGTCCACAGATACGCAGTATTTT. Residues: CASISRSSSTDTQYF. The whole variable domain, filled in from reference TRBV19 and TRBJ2-3, reads DGGITQSPKYLFRKEGQNVTLSCEQNLNHDAMYWYRQDPGQGLRLIYYSQIVNDFQKGDIAEGYSVSREKKESFPLTVTSAQKNPTAFYLCASISRSSSTDTQYFGPGTRLTVL.